Listed below are T cell receptor beta chains from one sample, sequenced in a study of beta chain features in type 1 diabetes. The repertoire was sequenced with immunoSEQ multiplex PCR; TCRdb's copy has only in-frame clones and lacks some. The profile shows hundreds of thousands of clones, approximately 11% of them singletons. Source material: naive CD4+ T cells from blood. These receptors were taken from a man aged 25-40 years with type 1 diabetes. The CDR3 runs from the conserved cysteine through the conserved F or W. A D gene is named only where the DNA matches it firmly. Clone size is shown for a subset of rows, as once, few, many or a class of expanded clone.

D gene	V gene	clone size	J gene	CDR3 protein	CDR3 DNA
-	TRBV5-6	-	TRBJ2-1	CASTMSYNEQFF	TGTGCCAGCACCATGTCATACAATGAGCAGTTCTTC
-	TRBV20-1	-	TRBJ2-7	CSARFQYEQYF	TGCAGTGCTAGGTTCCAATACGAGCAGTACTTC
-	TRBV11-3	-	TRBJ2-1	CASSPEGNEQFF	TGTGCCAGCAGCCCGGAGGGGAATGAGCAGTTCTTC
-	TRBV5-1	-	TRBJ1-4	CASSADGGRNEKLFF	TGCGCCAGCAGCGCTGACGGGGGGAGGAATGAAAAACTGTTTTTT
-	TRBV9	-	TRBJ2-2	CASSVLQAGGELFF	TGTGCCAGCAGCGTACTCCAGGCGGGCGGGGAGCTGTTTTTT
-	TRBV6-5	-	TRBJ2-3	CASSYSGGPIDTQYF	TGTGCCAGCAGTTACTCCGGGGGGCCGATAGATACGCAGTATTTT
TRBD2	TRBV5-4	-	TRBJ2-5	CASSIGLATQETQYF	TGTGCCAGCAGCATAGGACTAGCGACCCAAGAGACCCAGTACTTC
-	TRBV18	-	TRBJ2-3	CASSPPSRGWDTQYF	TGTGCCAGCTCACCACCTTCCAGGGGATGGGATACGCAGTATTTT
TRBD1	TRBV27	-	TRBJ2-7	CASSLSTLDRGINEQYF	TGTGCCAGCAGTTTATCGACATTGGACAGGGGGATAAACGAGCAGTACTTC
-	TRBV12-5	few	TRBJ2-1	CASARSRGEQFF	TGTGCTAGTGCACGATCAAGAGGCGAGCAGTTCTTC
-	TRBV6-1	few	TRBJ2-2	CASRSTGNTGELFF	TGTGCCAGCAGGTCTACAGGGAACACCGGGGAGCTGTTTTTT
-	TRBV18	-	TRBJ1-2	CASSPQGINYGYTF	TGTGCCAGCTCACCCCAGGGGATTAACTATGGCTACACCTTC
-	TRBV28	-	TRBJ2-5	CASSAYPAIRETQYF	TGTGCCAGCAGTGCCTACCCCGCGATCCGAGAGACCCAGTACTTC
-	TRBV29-1	-	TRBJ2-1	CSVAATYNEQFF	TGCAGCGTCGCGGCCACCTACAATGAGCAGTTCTTC
-	TRBV7-2	few	TRBJ1-6	CASSWAFNSPLHF	TGTGCCAGCAGCTGGGCTTTTAATTCACCCCTCCACTTT
TRBD2	TRBV4-1	-	TRBJ2-5	CASSPWGTTQETQYF	TGCGCCAGCAGCCCTTGGGGGACTACCCAAGAGACCCAGTACTTC
TRBD1	TRBV18	few	TRBJ2-7	CASSPGDRGDEQYF	TGTGCCAGCTCACCAGGGGACAGGGGTGACGAGCAGTACTTC
TRBD1	TRBV18	-	TRBJ2-7	CASSPGTGSSYEQYF	TGTGCCAGCTCCCCCGGGACAGGGAGCTCCTACGAGCAGTACTTC
-	TRBV4-2	-	TRBJ2-1	CASSQDGGLLKSSYNEQFF	TGTGCCAGCAGCCAAGATGGGGGCCTACTTAAGAGCTCCTACAATGAGCAGTTCTTC
TRBD1	TRBV6-5	-	TRBJ1-2	CASSYSGQGTYGYTF	TGTGCCAGCAGTTACTCGGGACAGGGCACTTACGGCTACACCTTC
-	TRBV9	-	TRBJ2-5	CASSVGGGAGETQYF	TGTGCCAGCAGCGTAGGAGGGGGGGCGGGGGAGACCCAGTACTTC
-	TRBV2	few	TRBJ2-6	CASRQNSGANVLTF	TGTGCCAGCAGACAGAACTCTGGGGCCAACGTCCTGACTTTC
TRBD1	TRBV5-6	-	TRBJ2-6	CASRGTGVGGANVLTF	TGTGCCAGCAGGGGGACAGGGGTTGGTGGGGCCAACGTCCTGACTTTC
-	TRBV6-5	few	TRBJ2-4	CASSYSRDFSKNIQYF	TGTGCCAGCAGTTACTCCCGAGATTTTTCCAAAAACATTCAGTACTTC
TRBD2	TRBV7-6	-	TRBJ2-1	CASSARLAGGPRSSYNEQFF	TGTGCCAGCAGCGCCAGACTAGCGGGGGGCCCGAGAAGCTCCTACAATGAGCAGTTCTTC
-	TRBV9	few	TRBJ2-2	CASSIRGSGELFF	TGTGCCAGCAGCATAAGGGGGTCCGGGGAGCTGTTTTTT
-	TRBV5-1	-	TRBJ2-3	CASNQAGGTDTQYF	TGCGCCAGCAATCAGGCGGGCGGCACAGATACGCAGTATTTT
-	TRBV15	-	TRBJ2-5	CATSRESGVLETQYF	TGTGCCACCAGCAGAGAGTCCGGGGTTCTAGAGACCCAGTACTTC
-	TRBV29-1	-	TRBJ1-1	CSVGWWAEAFF	TGCAGCGTTGGATGGTGGGCGGAAGCTTTCTTT
-	TRBV20-1	few	TRBJ2-1	CSVTVYNEQFF	TGCAGTGTAACGGTCTACAATGAGCAGTTCTTC
-	TRBV7-9	-	TRBJ1-6	CASGPVGNSPLHF	TGTGCCAGCGGGCCGGTGGGTAATTCACCCCTCCACTTT
-	TRBV4-2	few	TRBJ2-2	CASSQDWGGGGGELFF	TGTGCCAGCAGCCAAGATTGGGGGGGCGGTGGCGGGGAGCTGTTTTTT
-	TRBV19	few	TRBJ2-4	CASSMEGPGLLAKNIQYF	TGTGCCAGTAGTATGGAGGGACCGGGACTCCTAGCCAAAAACATTCAGTACTTC
-	TRBV29-1	-	TRBJ2-5	CSVPDTALQETQYF	TGCAGCGTGCCCGACACGGCTCTCCAAGAGACCCAGTACTTC
TRBD2	TRBV7-9	few	TRBJ2-1	CASSLGRGDRNEQFF	TGTGCCAGCAGCTTAGGGCGGGGGGATCGGAATGAGCAGTTCTTC
-	TRBV18	-	TRBJ1-1	CASSPPTGSPPTEAFF	TGTGCCAGCTCACCACCCACAGGTTCCCCTCCCACTGAAGCTTTCTTT
TRBD1	TRBV7-2	-	TRBJ1-4	CASSSDRGYEKLFF	TGTGCCAGCAGCTCGGACAGGGGGTATGAAAAACTGTTTTTT
TRBD1	TRBV5-1	few	TRBJ1-2	CASSLAGTGASYGYTF	TGCGCCAGCAGCTTGGCCGGGACAGGGGCGAGCTATGGCTACACCTTC
-	TRBV5-1	-	TRBJ1-1	CASSVAIKNTEAFF	TGCGCCAGCAGCGTGGCTATCAAAAACACTGAAGCTTTCTTT
-	TRBV2	-	TRBJ2-1	CASSQDPGRNEQFF	TGTGCCAGCAGCCAAGATCCAGGGCGGAATGAGCAGTTCTTC
-	TRBV29-1	few	TRBJ1-1	CSANGRGGNTEAFF	TGCAGCGCCAACGGTAGAGGGGGAAACACTGAAGCTTTCTTT
TRBD2	TRBV7-2	few	TRBJ2-1	CASSLAGGGSEFF	TGTGCCAGCAGCTTAGCTGGGGGGGGGTCGGAGTTCTTC
-	TRBV30	few	TRBJ2-7	CAATTPEQYF	TGTGCCGCGACTACTCCCGAGCAGTACTTC